Sequencing of this T cell receptor beta chain was carried out in a study of T cell repertoires in cytomegalovirus infection. Whole-study findings and limits: There were HLA-C-restricted CMV-specific TCR beta clonotypes dominating the ex vivo response.

A single record per CDR3 protein comes from TCRdb applying MiXCR to the reads. The profile covers roughly 230,000 distinct CDR3 sequences, with around 6.4% appearing a single time and more than 5.5% taken by the ten largest. Trimming left V 4 bases short and J 7 bases short, with 8 bases between. The CDR3 is made up of 12 amino acids. Germline lookup yields CDR1 LGHDT and CDR2 YNNKEL (reference sequence). This clonotype was detected many times. Its target is unknown. The source of this sequence is a human donor in good health (CMV status not recorded). Some clones in this sample may be carry-over from other donors' samples. Sequenced material: PBMCs. J is TRBJ1-3 and V is TRBV3-1, with no clear D. The CDR3 coding sequence is TGTGCCAGCAGCCCCTCCGAGAACACCATATATTTT. Translation: CASSPSENTIYF.